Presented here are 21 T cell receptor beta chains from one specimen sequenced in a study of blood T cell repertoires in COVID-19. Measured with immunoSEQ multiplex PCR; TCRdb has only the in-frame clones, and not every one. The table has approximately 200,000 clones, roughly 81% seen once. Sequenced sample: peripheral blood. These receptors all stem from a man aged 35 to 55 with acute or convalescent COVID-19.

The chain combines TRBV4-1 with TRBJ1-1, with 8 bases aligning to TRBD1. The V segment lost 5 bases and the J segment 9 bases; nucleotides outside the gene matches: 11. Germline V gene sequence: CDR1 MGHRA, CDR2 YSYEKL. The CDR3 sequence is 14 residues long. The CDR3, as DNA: TGCGCCAGCAGCTCCACCCAGGACAGGGCCAAAGCTTTCTTT. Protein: CASSSTQDRAKAFF.

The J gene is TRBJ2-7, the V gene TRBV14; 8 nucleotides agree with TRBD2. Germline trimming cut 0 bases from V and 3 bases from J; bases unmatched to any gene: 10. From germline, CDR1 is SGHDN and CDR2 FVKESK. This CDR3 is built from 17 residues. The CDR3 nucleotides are TGTGCCAGCAGCCAAGATCTGGGTTTAGCGGGGAGCTACGAGCAGTACTTC. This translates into CASSQDLGLAGSYEQYF.

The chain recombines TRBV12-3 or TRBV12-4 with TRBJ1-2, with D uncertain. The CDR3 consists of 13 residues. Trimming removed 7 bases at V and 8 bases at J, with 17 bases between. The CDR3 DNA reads TGTGCCAGCACAGCCCGGGAACCGGGAGGCTACACCTTC. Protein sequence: CASTAREPGGYTF.

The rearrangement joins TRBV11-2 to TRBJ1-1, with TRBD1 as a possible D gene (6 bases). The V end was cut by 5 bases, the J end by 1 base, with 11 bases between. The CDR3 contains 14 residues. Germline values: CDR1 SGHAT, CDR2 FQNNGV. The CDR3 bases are TGTGCCAGCAGCCCACAGGACAGGAACACTGAAGCTTTCTTT. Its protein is CASSPQDRNTEAFF. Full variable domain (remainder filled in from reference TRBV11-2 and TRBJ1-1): EAGVAQSPRYKIIEKRQSVAFWCNPISGHATLYWYQQILGQGPKLLIQFQNNGVVDDSQLPKDRFSAERLKGVDSTLKIQPAKLEDSAVYLCASSPQDRNTEAFFGQGTRLTVV.

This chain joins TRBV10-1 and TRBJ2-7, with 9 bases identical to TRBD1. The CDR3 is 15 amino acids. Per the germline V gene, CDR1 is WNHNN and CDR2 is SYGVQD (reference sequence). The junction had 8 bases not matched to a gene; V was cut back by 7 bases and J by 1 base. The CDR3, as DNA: TGCGCCAGCATTACCCAACAGGGGGCGTCCTACGAGCAGTACTTC. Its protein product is CASITQQGASYEQYF.

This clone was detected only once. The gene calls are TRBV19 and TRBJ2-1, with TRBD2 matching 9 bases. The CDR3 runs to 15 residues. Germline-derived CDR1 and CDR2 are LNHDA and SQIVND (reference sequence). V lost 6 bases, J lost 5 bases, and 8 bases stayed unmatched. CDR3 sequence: CASSPGASGDNEQFF. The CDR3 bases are TGTGCCAGTAGCCCCGGGGCTAGCGGGGACAATGAGCAGTTCTTC.

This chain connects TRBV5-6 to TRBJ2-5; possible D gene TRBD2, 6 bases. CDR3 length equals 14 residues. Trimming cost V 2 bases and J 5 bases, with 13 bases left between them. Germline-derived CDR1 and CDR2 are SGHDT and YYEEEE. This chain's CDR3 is CASSFQGLAETQYF. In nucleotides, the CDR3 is TGTGCCAGCAGCTTTCAGGGTCTAGCGGAGACCCAGTACTTC.

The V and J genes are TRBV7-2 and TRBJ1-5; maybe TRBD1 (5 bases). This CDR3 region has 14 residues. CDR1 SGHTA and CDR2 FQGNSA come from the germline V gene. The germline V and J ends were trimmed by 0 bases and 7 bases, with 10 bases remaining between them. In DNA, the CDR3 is TGTGCCAGCAGCTTAGCAGGGGATAGGCAGCCCCAGCATTTT. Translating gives CASSLAGDRQPQHF. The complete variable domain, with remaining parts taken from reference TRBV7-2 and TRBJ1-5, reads GAGVSQSPSNKVTEKGKDVELRCDPISGHTALYWYRQSLGQGLEFLIYFQGNSAPDKSGLPSDRFSAERTGGSVSTLTIQRTQQEDSAVYLCASSLAGDRQPQHFGDGTRLSIL.

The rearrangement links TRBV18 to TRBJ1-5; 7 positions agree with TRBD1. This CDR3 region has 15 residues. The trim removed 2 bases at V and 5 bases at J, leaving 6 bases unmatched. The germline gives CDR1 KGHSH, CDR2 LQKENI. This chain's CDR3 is CASSPSDRADQPQHF. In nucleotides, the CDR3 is TGTGCCAGCTCACCATCAGACAGGGCCGATCAGCCCCAGCATTTT.

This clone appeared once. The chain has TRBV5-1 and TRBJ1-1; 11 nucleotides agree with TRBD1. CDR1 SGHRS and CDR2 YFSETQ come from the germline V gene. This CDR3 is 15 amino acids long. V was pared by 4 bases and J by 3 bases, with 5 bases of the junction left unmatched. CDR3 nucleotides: TGCGCCAGCAGCCTGTTGGACAGGGGGCACACTGAAGCTTTCTTT. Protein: CASSLLDRGHTEAFF.

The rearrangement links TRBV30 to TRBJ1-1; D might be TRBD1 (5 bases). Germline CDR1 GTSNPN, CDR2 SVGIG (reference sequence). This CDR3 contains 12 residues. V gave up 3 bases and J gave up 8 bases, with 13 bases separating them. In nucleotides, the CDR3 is TGTGCCTGGAGAAATGACAGACAAGAAGCTTTCTTT. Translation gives CAWRNDRQEAFF. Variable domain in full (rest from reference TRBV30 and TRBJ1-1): SQTIHQWPATLVQPVGSPLSLECTVEGTSNPNLYWYRQAAGRGLQLLFYSVGIGQISSEVPQNLSASRPQDRQFILSSKKLLLSDSGFYLCAWRNDRQEAFFGQGTRLTVV.

The CDR3 nucleotides are TGTGCCAGCAGCGTAGACAGGGTGGGCGGCTACACCTTC. Its protein product is CASSVDRVGGYTF. The rearrangement uses TRBV9 and TRBJ1-2; D may be TRBD1 (6 bases). The CDR3 sequence is 13 residues long. Germline V gives CDR1 SGDLS, CDR2 YYNGEE. V lost 0 bases to trimming and J lost 8 bases, with 11 bases between them.

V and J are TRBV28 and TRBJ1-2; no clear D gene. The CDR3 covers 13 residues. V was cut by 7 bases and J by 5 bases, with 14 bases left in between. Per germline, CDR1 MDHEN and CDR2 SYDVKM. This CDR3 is CASTLLGNYGYTF. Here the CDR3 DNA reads TGTGCCAGCACATTACTAGGGAATTATGGCTACACCTTC.

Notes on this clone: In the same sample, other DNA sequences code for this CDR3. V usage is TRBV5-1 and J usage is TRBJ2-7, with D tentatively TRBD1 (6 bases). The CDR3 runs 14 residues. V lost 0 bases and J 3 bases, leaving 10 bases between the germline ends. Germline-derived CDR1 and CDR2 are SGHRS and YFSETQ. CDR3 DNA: TGCGCCAGCAGCTTGGGGCAGGGGATCTACGAGCAGTACTTC. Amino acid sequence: CASSLGQGIYEQYF.

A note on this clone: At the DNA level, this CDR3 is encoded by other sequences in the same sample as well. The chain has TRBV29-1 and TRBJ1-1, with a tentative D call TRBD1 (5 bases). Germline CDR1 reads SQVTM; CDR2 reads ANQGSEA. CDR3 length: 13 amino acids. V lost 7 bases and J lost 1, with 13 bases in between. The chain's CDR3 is CSGGTGKNTEAFF. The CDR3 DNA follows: TGCAGCGGCGGGACGGGGAAGAACACTGAAGCTTTCTTT.

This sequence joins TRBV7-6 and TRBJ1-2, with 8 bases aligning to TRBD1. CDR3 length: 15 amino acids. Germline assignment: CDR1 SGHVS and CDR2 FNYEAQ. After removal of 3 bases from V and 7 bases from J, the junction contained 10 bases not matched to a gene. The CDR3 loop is CASSLLDREGAGYTF. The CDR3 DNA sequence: TGTGCCAGCAGCTTGTTGGACAGGGAAGGGGCTGGCTACACCTTC.

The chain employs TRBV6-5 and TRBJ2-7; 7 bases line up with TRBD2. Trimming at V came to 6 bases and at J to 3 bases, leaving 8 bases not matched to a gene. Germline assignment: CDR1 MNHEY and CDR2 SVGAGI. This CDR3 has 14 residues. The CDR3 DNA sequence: TGTGCCAGCAGCTCCCAGGGAGGGATCTACGAGCAGTACTTC. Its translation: CASSSQGGIYEQYF.

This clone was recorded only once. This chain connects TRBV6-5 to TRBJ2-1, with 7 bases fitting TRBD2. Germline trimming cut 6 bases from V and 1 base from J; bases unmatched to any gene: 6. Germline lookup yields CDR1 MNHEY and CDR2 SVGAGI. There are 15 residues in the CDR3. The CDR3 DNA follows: TGTGCCAGCAGGCGCACTAGCGCTTCCTACAATGAGCAGTTCTTC. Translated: CASRRTSASYNEQFF.

The CDR3 protein is CASSPQLPGDEQFF. The DNA of the CDR3 is TGCGCCAGCAGCCCCCAATTACCGGGGGATGAGCAGTTCTTC. This sequence joins TRBV5-1 and TRBJ2-1, with D possibly matching TRBD2 (6 bases). V lost 4 bases and J 8 bases, leaving 16 bases between the germline ends. The length of the CDR3 is 14 residues. Germline lookup yields CDR1 SGHRS and CDR2 YFSETQ.

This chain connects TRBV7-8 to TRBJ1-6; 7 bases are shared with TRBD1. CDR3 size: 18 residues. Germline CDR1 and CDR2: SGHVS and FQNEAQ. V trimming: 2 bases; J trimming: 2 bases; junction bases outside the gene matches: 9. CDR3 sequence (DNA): TGTGCCAGCAGCTTAAGGGCTCGTACAGGGGCCTATAATTCACCCCTCCACTTT. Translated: CASSLRARTGAYNSPLHF. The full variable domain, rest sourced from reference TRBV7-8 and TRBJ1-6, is GAGVSQSPRYKVAKRGQDVALRCDPISGHVSLFWYQQALGQGPEFLTYFQNEAQLDKSGLPSDRFFAERPEGSVSTLKIQRTQQEDSAVYLCASSLRARTGAYNSPLHFGNGTRLTVT.

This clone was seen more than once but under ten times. The CDR3 nucleotides read TGTGCCAGCAGCGTAGAACAGGGGAGGAGCGGCTACACCTTC. Amino acid sequence: CASSVEQGRSGYTF. The chain has TRBV2 and TRBJ1-2, with 7 positions matching TRBD1. This CDR3 is built from 14 residues. Trimming cost V 6 bases and J 8 bases; bases outside gene matches: 12. CDR1 and CDR2 (germline): SNHLY, FYNNEI.